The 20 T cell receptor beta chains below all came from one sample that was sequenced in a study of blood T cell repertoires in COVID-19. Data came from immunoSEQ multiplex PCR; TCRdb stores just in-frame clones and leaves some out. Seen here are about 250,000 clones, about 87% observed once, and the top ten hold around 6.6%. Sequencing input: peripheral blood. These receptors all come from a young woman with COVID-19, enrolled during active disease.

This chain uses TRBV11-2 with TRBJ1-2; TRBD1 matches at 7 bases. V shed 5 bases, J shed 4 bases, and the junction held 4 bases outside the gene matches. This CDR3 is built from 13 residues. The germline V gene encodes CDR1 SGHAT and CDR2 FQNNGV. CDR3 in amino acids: CASSRDSTYGYTF. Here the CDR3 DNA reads TGTGCCAGCAGCCGGGACAGCACCTATGGCTACACCTTC.

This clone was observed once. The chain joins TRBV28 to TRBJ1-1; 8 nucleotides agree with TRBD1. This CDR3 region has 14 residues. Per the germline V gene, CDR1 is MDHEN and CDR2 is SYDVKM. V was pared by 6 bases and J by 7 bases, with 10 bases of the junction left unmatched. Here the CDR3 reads CASSRLDRAGEAFF. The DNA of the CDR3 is TGTGCCAGCAGCCGATTGGACAGGGCTGGTGAAGCTTTCTTT.

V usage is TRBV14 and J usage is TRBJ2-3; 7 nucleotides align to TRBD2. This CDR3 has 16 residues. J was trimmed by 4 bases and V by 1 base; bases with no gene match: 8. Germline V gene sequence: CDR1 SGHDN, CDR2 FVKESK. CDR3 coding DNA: TGTGCCAGCAGCCAAGGTCCCAGGGAGGGTTCAGATACGCAGTATTTT. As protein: CASSQGPREGSDTQYF.

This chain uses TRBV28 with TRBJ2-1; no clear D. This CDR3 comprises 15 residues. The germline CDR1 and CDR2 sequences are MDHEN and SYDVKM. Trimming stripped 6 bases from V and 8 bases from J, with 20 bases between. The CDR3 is CASSAYGSPGHEQFF. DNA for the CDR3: TGTGCCAGCAGCGCCTATGGGTCACCAGGCCATGAGCAGTTCTTC.

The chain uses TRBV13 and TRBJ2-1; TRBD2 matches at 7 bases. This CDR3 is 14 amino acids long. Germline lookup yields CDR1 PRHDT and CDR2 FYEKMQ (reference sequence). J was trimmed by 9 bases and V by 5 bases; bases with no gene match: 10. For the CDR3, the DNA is TGTGCCAGCAGCGAGCAATTGCGGGAGTTTGAGCAGTTCTTC. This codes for CASSEQLREFEQFF. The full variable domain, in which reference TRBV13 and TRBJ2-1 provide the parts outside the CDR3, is AAGVIQSPRHLIKEKRETATLKCYPIPRHDTVYWYQQGPGQDPQFLISFYEKMQSDKGSIPDRFSAQQFSDYHSELNMSSLELGDSALYFCASSEQLREFEQFFGPGTRLTVL.

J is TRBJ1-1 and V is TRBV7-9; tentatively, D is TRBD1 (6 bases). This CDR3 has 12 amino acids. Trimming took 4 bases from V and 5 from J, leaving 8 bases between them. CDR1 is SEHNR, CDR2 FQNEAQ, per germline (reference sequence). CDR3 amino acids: CASSSGTTEAFF. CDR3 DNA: TGTGCCAGCAGCTCAGGGACAACTGAAGCTTTCTTT.

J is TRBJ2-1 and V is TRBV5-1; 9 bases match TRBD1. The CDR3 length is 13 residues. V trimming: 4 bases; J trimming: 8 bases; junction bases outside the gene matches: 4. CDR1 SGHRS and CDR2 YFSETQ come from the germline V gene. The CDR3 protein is CASSLGQGHEQFF. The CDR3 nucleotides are TGCGCCAGCAGCCTTGGACAGGGGCATGAGCAGTTCTTC.

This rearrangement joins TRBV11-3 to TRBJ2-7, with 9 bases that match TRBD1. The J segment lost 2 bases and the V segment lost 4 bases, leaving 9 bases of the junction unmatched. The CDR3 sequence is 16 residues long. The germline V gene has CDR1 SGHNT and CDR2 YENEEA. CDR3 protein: CASSSPGQGGPYEQYV. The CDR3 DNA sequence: TGTGCCAGCAGCTCGCCGGGACAGGGAGGTCCCTACGAGCAGTACGTC.

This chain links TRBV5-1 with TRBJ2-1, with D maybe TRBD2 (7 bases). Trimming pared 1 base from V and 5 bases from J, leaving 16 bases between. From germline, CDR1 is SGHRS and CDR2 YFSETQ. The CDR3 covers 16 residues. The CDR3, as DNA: TGCGCCAGCAGCTTGAATATACGGGGGGCCAACAATGAGCAGTTCTTC. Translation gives CASSLNIRGANNEQFF.

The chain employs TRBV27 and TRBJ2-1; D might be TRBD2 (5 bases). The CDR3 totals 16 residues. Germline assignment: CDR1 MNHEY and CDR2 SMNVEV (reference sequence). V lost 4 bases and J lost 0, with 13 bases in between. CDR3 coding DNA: TGTGCCAGCAGTTCCCCTAGCCGAAACTCCTACAATGAGCAGTTCTTC. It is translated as CASSSPSRNSYNEQFF.

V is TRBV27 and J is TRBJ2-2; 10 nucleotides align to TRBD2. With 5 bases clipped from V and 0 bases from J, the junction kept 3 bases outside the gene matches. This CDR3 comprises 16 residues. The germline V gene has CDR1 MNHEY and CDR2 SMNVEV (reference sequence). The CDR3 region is CASSPGLAANTGELFF. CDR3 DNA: TGTGCCAGCAGTCCAGGACTAGCGGCGAACACCGGGGAGCTGTTTTTT.

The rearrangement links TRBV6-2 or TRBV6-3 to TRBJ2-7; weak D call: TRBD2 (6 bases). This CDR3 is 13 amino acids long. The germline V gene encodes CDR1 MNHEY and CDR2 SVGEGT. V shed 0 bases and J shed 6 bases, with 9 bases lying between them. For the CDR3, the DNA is TGTGCCAGCAGTTACTCGATGCGGGGCGAGCAGTACGTC. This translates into CASSYSMRGEQYV.

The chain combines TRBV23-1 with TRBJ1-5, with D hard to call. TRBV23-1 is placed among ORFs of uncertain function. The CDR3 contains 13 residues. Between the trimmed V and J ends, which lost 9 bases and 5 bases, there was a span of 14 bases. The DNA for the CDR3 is TGCGCCAGTCTAGGTACTCGCTATCAGCCCCAGCATTTT. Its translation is CASLGTRYQPQHF.

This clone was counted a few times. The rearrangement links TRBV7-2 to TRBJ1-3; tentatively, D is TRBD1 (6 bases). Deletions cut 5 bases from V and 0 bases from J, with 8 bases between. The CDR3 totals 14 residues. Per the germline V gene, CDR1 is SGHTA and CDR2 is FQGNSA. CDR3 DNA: TGTGCCAGCAGCCAGGGGAGCTCTGGAAACACCATATATTTT. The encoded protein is CASSQGSSGNTIYF.

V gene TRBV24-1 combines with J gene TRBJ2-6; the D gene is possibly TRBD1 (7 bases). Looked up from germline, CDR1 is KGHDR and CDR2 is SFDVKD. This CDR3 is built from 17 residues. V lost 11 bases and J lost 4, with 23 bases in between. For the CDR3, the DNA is TGTGCCAAATTCCGCGGGACAGACTCTTCGGGGGCCAACGTCCTGACTTTC. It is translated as CAKFRGTDSSGANVLTF.

CDR3 protein: CASSPQFNEKLFF. CDR3 nucleotide sequence: TGTGCCAGCAGCCCCCAGTTTAATGAAAAACTGTTTTTT. The chain carries TRBV7-2 and TRBJ1-4, with D hard to call. The CDR3 totals 13 residues. V lost 5 bases to trimming and J lost 4 bases, with 8 bases between them. The germline V gene encodes CDR1 SGHTA and CDR2 FQGNSA. The complete variable domain, with remaining parts taken from reference TRBV7-2 and TRBJ1-4, reads GAGVSQSPSNKVTEKGKDVELRCDPISGHTALYWYRQSLGQGLEFLIYFQGNSAPDKSGLPSDRFSAERTGGSVSTLTIQRTQQEDSAVYLCASSPQFNEKLFFGSGTQLSVL.

The DNA for the CDR3 is TGCGCCAGCAGCCAAGTCTTCACCCAGGGGGCGGGTGAAAAACTGTTTTTT. Protein sequence: CASSQVFTQGAGEKLFF. The J gene is TRBJ1-4, the V gene TRBV4-1; 8 nucleotides agree with TRBD1. Trimming cost V 1 base and J 7 bases; bases outside gene matches: 11. The CDR3 totals 17 residues. CDR1 and CDR2 from the germline V gene are MGHRA and YSYEKL.

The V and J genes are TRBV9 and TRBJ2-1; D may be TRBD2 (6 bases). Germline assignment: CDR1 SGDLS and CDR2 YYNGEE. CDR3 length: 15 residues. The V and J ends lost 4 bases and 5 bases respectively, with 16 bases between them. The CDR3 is CASSYPGLPNNEQFF. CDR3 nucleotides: TGTGCCAGCAGCTACCCGGGACTTCCTAACAATGAGCAGTTCTTC. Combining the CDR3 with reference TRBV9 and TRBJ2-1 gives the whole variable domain DSGVTQTPKHLITATGQRVTLRCSPRSGDLSVYWYQQSLDQGLQFLIQYYNGEERAKGNILERFSAQQFPDLHSELNLSSLELGDSALYFCASSYPGLPNNEQFFGPGTRLTVL.

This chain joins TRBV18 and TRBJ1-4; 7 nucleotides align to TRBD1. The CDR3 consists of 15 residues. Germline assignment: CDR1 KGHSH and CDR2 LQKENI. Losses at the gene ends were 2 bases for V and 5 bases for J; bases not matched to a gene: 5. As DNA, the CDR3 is TGTGCCAGCTCACCAGGGGACAGCGGGAATGAAAAACTGTTTTTT. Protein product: CASSPGDSGNEKLFF.

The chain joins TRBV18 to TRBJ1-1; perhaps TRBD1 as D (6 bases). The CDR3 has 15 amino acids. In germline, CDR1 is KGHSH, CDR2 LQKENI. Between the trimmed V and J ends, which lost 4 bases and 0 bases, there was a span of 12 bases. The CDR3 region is CASSRPGVVNTEAFF. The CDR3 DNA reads TGTGCCAGCTCACGACCAGGGGTCGTGAACACTGAAGCTTTCTTT.